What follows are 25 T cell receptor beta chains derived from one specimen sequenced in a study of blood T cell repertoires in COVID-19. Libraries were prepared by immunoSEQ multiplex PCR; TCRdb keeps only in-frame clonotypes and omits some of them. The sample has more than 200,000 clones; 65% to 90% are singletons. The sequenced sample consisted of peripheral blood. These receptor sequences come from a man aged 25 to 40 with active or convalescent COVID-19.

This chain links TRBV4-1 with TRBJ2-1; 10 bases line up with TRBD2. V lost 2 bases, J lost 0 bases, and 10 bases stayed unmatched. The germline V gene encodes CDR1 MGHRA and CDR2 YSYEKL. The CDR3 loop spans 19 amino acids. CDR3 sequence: CASSQRRLAGESSYNEQFF. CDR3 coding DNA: TGCGCCAGCAGCCAAAGGAGACTAGCGGGTGAGAGCTCCTACAATGAGCAGTTCTTC.

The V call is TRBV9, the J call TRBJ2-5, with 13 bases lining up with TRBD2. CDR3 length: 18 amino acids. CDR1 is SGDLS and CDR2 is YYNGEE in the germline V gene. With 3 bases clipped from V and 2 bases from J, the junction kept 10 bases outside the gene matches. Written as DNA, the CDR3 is TGTGCCAGCAGCGGTACCGGGACTAGCGGGGCTAAACAAGAGACCCAGTACTTC. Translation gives CASSGTGTSGAKQETQYF.

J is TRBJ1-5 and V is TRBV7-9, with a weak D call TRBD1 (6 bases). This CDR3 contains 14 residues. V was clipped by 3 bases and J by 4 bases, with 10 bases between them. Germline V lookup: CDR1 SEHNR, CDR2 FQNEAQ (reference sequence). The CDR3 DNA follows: TGTGCCAGCAGCTTGACAGGAGGAAATCAGCCCCAGCATTTT. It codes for CASSLTGGNQPQHF. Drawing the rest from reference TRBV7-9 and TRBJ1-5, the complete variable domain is DTGVSQNPRHKITKRGQNVTFRCDPISEHNRLYWYRQTLGQGPEFLTYFQNEAQLEKSRLLSDRFSAERPKGSFSTLEIQRTEQGDSAMYLCASSLTGGNQPQHFGDGTRLSIL.

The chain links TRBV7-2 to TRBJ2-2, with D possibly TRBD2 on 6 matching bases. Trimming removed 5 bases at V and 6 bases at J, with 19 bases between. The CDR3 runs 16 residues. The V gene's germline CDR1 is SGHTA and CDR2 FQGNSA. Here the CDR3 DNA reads TGTGCCAGCAGCCATGGGGACTGGGGGGAGTCCGGGGAGCTGTTTTTT. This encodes CASSHGDWGESGELFF. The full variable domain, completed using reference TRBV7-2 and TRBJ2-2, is GAGVSQSPSNKVTEKGKDVELRCDPISGHTALYWYRQSLGQGLEFLIYFQGNSAPDKSGLPSDRFSAERTGGSVSTLTIQRTQQEDSAVYLCASSHGDWGESGELFFGEGSRLTVL.

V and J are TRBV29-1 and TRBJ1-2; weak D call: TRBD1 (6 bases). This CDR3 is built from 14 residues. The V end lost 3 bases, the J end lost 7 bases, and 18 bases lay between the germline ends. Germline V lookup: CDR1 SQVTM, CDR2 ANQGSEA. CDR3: CSVDKEQGMIGYTF. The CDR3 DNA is TGCAGCGTTGACAAGGAACAGGGTATGATTGGCTACACCTTC. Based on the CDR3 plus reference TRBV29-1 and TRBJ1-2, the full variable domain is SAVISQKPSRDICQRGTSLTIQCQVDSQVTMMFWYRQQPGQSLTLIATANQGSEATYESGFVIDKFPISRPNLTFSTLTVSNMSPEDSSIYLCSVDKEQGMIGYTFGSGTRLTVV.

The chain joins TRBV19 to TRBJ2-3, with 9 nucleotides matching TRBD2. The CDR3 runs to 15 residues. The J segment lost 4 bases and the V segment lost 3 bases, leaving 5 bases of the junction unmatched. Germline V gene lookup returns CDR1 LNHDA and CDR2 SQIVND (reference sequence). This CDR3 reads CASSISGGPADTQYF. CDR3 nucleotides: TGTGCCAGTAGTATCAGCGGGGGGCCCGCAGATACGCAGTATTTT.

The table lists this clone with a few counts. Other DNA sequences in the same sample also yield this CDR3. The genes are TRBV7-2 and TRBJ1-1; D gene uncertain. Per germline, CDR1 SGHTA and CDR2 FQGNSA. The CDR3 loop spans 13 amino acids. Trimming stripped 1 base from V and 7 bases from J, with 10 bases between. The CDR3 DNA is TGTGCCAGCAGCTTAGACGGGTCTGGTGAAGCTTTCTTT. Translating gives CASSLDGSGEAFF.

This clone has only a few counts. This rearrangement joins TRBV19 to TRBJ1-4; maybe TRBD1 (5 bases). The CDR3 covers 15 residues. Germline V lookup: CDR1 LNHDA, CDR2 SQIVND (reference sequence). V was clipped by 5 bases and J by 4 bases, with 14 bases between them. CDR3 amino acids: CASSGPDRGNEKLFF. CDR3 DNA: TGTGCCAGTAGTGGGCCCGATAGGGGTAATGAAAAACTGTTTTTT.

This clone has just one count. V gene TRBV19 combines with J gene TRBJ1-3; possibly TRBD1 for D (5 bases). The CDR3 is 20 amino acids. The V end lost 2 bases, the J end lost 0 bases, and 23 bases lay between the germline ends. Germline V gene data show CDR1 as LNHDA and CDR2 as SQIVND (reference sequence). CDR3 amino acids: CASSIYGPGIQPFSGNTIYF. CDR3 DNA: TGTGCCAGTAGTATATATGGCCCAGGGATACAGCCTTTCTCTGGAAACACCATATATTTT.

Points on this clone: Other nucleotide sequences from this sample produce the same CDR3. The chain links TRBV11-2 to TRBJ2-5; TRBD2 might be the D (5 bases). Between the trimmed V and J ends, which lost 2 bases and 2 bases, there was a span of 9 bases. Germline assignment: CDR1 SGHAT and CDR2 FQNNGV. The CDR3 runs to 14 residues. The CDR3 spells CASSLSSGQETQYF. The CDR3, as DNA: TGTGCCAGCAGCTTAAGTTCGGGGCAAGAGACCCAGTACTTC.

The CDR3, as DNA: TGTGCCAGCAGCTTAGGTGTCAGGTCAGATACGCAGTATTTT. Its protein product is CASSLGVRSDTQYF. The chain uses TRBV7-9 and TRBJ2-3; the D is unclear. The CDR3 loop spans 14 amino acids. CDR1 and CDR2 from the germline V gene are SEHNR and FQNEAQ (reference sequence). The germline V and J ends were trimmed by 1 base and 4 bases, with 9 bases remaining between them.

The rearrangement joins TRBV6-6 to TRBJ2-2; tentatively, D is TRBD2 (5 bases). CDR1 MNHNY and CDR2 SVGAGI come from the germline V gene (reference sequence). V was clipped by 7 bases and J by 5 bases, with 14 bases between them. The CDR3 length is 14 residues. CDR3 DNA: TGTGCCAGCACGCTGTCGGGGTCAACCGGGGAGCTGTTTTTT. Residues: CASTLSGSTGELFF.

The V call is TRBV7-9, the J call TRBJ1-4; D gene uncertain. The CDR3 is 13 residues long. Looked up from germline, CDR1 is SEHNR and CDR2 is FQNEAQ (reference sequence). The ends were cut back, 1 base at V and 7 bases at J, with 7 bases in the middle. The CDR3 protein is CASSLGQAEKLFF. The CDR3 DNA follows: TGTGCCAGCAGCTTAGGACAAGCTGAAAAACTGTTTTTT.

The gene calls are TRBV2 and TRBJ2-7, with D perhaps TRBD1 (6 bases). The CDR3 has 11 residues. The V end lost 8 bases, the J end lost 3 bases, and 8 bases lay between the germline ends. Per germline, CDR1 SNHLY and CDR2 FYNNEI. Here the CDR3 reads CASRTVYEQYF. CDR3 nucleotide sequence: TGTGCCAGCCGGACAGTCTACGAGCAGTACTTC.

This CDR3 is CASTPTTGLGVQQYF. The CDR3 DNA reads TGTGCCAGTACCCCCACGACAGGGCTTGGGGTTCAGCAGTACTTC. The chain employs TRBV19 and TRBJ2-7; TRBD1 matches at 7 bases. Per the germline V gene, CDR1 is LNHDA and CDR2 is SQIVND (reference sequence). V lost 7 bases and J lost 8; bases outside the gene matches: 17. CDR3 length: 15 amino acids.

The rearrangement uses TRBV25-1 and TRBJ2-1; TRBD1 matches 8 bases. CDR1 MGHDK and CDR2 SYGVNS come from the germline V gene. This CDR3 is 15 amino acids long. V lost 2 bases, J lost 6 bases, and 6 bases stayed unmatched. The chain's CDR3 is CASSEPGQVSNEQFF. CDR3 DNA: TGTGCCAGCAGTGAACCGGGACAGGTCAGCAATGAGCAGTTCTTC.

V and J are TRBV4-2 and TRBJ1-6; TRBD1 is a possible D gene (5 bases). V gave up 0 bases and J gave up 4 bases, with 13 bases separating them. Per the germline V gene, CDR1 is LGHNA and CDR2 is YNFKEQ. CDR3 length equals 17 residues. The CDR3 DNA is TGTGCCAGCAGCCAAGAGAATGGGGCGACTTATAATTCACCCCTCCACTTT. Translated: CASSQENGATYNSPLHF.

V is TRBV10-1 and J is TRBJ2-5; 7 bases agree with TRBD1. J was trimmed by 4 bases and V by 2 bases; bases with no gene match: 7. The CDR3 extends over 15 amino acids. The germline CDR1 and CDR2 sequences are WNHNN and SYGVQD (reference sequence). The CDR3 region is CASSEGTARGETQYF. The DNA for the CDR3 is TGCGCCAGCAGTGAGGGGACAGCCAGGGGAGAGACCCAGTACTTC.

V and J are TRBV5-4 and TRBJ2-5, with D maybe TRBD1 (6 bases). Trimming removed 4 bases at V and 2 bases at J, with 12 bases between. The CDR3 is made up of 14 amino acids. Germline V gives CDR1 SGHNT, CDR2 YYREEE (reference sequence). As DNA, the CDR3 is TGTGCCAGCAGCGATAGTAGGGGGCAAGAGACCCAGTACTTC. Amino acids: CASSDSRGQETQYF.

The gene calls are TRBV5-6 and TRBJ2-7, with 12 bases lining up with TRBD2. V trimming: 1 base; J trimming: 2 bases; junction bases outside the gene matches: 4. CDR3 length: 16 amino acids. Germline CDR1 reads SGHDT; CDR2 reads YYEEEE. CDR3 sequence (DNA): TGTGCCAGCAGCTTGTTTCTAGCGGGGGGGCCCTACGAGCAGTACTTC. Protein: CASSLFLAGGPYEQYF.

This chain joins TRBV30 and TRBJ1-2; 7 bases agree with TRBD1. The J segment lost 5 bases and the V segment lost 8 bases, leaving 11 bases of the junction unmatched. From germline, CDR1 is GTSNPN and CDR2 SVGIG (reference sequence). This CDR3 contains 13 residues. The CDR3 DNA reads TGTGCCCAGAGGACAGGCGGAAGGTATGGCTACACCTTC. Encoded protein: CAQRTGGRYGYTF.

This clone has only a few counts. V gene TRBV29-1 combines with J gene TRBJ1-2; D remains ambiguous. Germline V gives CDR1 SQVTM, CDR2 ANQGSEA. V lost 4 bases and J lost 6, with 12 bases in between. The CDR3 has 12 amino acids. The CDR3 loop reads CSVVPSEDGYTF. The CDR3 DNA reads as TGCAGCGTTGTCCCCTCCGAGGATGGCTACACCTTC.

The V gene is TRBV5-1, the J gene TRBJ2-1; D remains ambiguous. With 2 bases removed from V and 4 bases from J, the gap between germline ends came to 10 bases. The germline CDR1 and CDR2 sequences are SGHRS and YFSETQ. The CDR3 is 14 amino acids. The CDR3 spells CASSFGTDYNEQFF. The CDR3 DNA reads TGCGCCAGCAGCTTCGGTACCGATTACAATGAGCAGTTCTTC.

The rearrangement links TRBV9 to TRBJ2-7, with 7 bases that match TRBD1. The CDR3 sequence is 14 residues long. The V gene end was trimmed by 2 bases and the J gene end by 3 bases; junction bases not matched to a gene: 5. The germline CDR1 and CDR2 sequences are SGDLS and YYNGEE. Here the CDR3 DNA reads TGTGCCAGCAGCGTTTCAGGGGGAAACTACGAGCAGTACTTC. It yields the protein CASSVSGGNYEQYF.

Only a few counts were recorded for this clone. The CDR3 DNA reads as TGTGCCTGGACCGAGCTTAATGAAAAACTGTTTTTT. Residues: CAWTELNEKLFF. The V call is TRBV30, the J call TRBJ1-4; D not certain. The CDR3 has 12 amino acids. Trimming removed 4 bases at V and 4 bases at J, with 7 bases between. From germline, CDR1 is GTSNPN and CDR2 SVGIG (reference sequence).